This TCR beta chain is drawn from a study of T cell responses to AZD1222 COVID-19 vaccine. Comment on this clone: Its specificity is not known.

Study results and caveats: Reportedly, nearly half of unique spike TCRs recognized epitopes outside B.1.351/B.1.1.7 mutations. Donors were chiefly white British, with a greater number of females, and clonal diversity was perhaps underestimated. Increases in Spike-specific TCR breadth and depth were seen after two AZD1222 doses. Repertoires in all cases were sampled only once the peak T cell response had passed.

Sequencing used immunoSEQ multiplex PCR; TCRdb keeps in-frame clones, though not all of them. This table holds fewer than 120,000 clones, 88% found once. After removal of 5 bases from V and 1 base from J, the junction contained 8 bases not matched to a gene. In germline, CDR1 is SEHNR, CDR2 FQNEAQ (reference sequence). This CDR3 has 17 residues. This chain uses TRBV7-9 with TRBJ2-5; 12 nucleotides align to TRBD2. This sequence was found in an adult in good health. Sequencing was performed on peripheral blood, taken on day 0 of AZD1222 vaccination. CDR3 in DNA: TGTGCCAGCAGCCCCGGGACTAGCGGGTACTCCCAAGAGACCCAGTACTTC. It yields the protein CASSPGTSGYSQETQYF.